The 7 T cell receptor beta chains below all came from one sample that was sequenced in a study of T cells after yellow fever vaccination. MiXCR, run by TCRdb on the 5' RACE reads, gives a single entry per CDR3 protein. The sample holds some 500,000 distinct CDR3 sequences; approximately 13% are singletons and the top ten take more than 13%. This material consisted of PBMCs, taken on the day of the yellow fever booster vaccination. These receptors were taken from a man in his thirties or forties who received the YFV17D yellow fever vaccine.

The V and J genes are TRBV18 and TRBJ2-4, with D perhaps matching TRBD1 (6 bases). V lost 1 base and J lost 6, with 19 bases in between. The CDR3 contains 17 residues. From germline, CDR1 is KGHSH and CDR2 LQKENI. The CDR3 sequence: CASSPRVKGHPGNIQYF. The CDR3, as DNA: TGTGCCAGCTCACCACGAGTAAAGGGACACCCGGGAAACATTCAGTACTTC.

This chain links TRBV20-1 with TRBJ1-4, with TRBD1 matching 8 bases. This CDR3 spans 14 amino acids. Looked up from germline, CDR1 is DFQATT and CDR2 is SNEGSKA (reference sequence). The V gene end was trimmed by 1 base and the J gene end by 5 bases; junction bases not matched to a gene: 3. The CDR3 loop is CSARVGTGNEKLFF. DNA for the CDR3: TGCAGTGCTAGAGTTGGGACAGGAAATGAAAAACTGTTTTTT.

This clonotype has a count of ten or more. The V and J genes are TRBV7-2 and TRBJ2-7, with unresolved D. Trimming took 5 bases from V and 1 from J, leaving 9 bases between them. Germline V gene data show CDR1 as SGHTA and CDR2 as FQGNSA. CDR3 length: 13 residues. Here the CDR3 reads CASSPRRSYEQYF. The CDR3 nucleotides read TGTGCCAGCAGCCCCCGTAGATCCTACGAGCAGTACTTC.

This CDR3 is CASRTGTSGRSPYNEQFF. In DNA form, the CDR3 reads TGTGCCAGCAGGACCGGGACTAGCGGGAGATCCCCCTACAATGAGCAGTTCTTC. The chain is built from TRBV6-1 and TRBJ2-1, with 14 bases matching TRBD2. The germline gives CDR1 MNHNS, CDR2 SASEGT. The J segment lost 2 bases and the V segment lost 6 bases, leaving 9 bases of the junction unmatched. The CDR3 has 18 amino acids.

The rearrangement links TRBV11-2 to TRBJ2-5, with 14 bases identical to TRBD2. CDR1 and CDR2 from the germline V gene are SGHAT and FQNNGV. V lost 2 bases, J lost 4 bases, and 9 bases stayed unmatched. This CDR3 has 18 residues. The CDR3 DNA is TGTGCCAGCAGCTTATTATTCAGCGGGACTAGCGGGAGAGAGACCCAGTACTTC. It translates to CASSLLFSGTSGRETQYF. The variable domain in full, completed from reference TRBV11-2 and TRBJ2-5, reads EAGVAQSPRYKIIEKRQSVAFWCNPISGHATLYWYQQILGQGPKLLIQFQNNGVVDDSQLPKDRFSAERLKGVDSTLKIQPAKLEDSAVYLCASSLLFSGTSGRETQYFGPGTRLLVL.

This clonotype appeared a few times. The chain has TRBV12-3 or TRBV12-4 and TRBJ1-4; 11 bases align to TRBD1. V shed 5 bases, J shed 6 bases, and the junction held 11 bases outside the gene matches. CDR3 size: 17 residues. This chain's CDR3 is CASSTLTGQGAYEKLFF. CDR3 nucleotide sequence: TGTGCCAGCAGTACCTTGACTGGACAGGGGGCGTATGAAAAACTGTTTTTT.

This chain connects TRBV5-1 to TRBJ2-1; D gene unclear. Germline CDR1 SGHRS, CDR2 YFSETQ. With 0 bases removed from V and 0 bases from J, the gap between germline ends came to 10 bases. There are 16 residues in the CDR3. CDR3 loop: CASSLDSISSYNEQFF. The CDR3 coding sequence is TGCGCCAGCAGCTTGGACTCGATTAGCTCCTACAATGAGCAGTTCTTC. Complete variable domain (other parts from reference TRBV5-1 and TRBJ2-1): KAGVTQTPRYLIKTRGQQVTLSCSPISGHRSVSWYQQTPGQGLQFLFEYFSETQRNKGNFPGRFSGRQFSNSRSEMNVSTLELGDSALYLCASSLDSISSYNEQFFGPGTRLTVL.